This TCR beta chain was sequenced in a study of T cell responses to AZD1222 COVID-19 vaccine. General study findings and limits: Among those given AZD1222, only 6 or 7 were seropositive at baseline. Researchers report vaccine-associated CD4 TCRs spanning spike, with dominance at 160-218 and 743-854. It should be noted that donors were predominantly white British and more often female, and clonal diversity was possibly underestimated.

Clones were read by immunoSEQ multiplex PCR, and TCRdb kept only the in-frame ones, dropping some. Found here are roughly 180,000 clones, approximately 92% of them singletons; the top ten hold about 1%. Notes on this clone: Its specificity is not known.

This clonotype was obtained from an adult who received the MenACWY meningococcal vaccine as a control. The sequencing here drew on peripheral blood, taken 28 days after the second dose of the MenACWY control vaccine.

The DNA of the CDR3 is TGTGCCAGCAGCTTAGGATCGCCTCAGAATTCACCCCTCCACTTT. Translating it yields CASSLGSPQNSPLHF. The rearrangement links TRBV7-9 to TRBJ1-6; no definite D call. With 1 base removed from V and 7 bases from J, the gap between germline ends came to 11 bases. CDR1 SEHNR and CDR2 FQNEAQ come from the germline V gene (reference sequence). This CDR3 region has 15 residues.